A selection of T cell receptor beta chains follows, all from one sample in a study of T cells in Graves' hyperthyroidism and ophthalmopathy. One entry per CDR3 protein results from TCRdb running MiXCR on the multiplex PCR reads. The profile shows some 510,000 distinct CDR3 sequences, around 46% of them singletons. The sequenced material came from peripheral blood or thyroid tissue (not recorded which). These receptors originate from a woman aged 18-35 years with Graves' hyperthyroidism. The CDR3 runs from the conserved cysteine through the conserved F or W. A D gene is named only where the DNA matches it firmly. Not every row has a clone size; where given, it reads once, few, many or a size class.

j_call d_call clone_size v_call cdr3_aa cdr3_nt
TRBJ2-7 . many TRBV20-1 CSARDTSEQYF TGCAGTGCTAGAGATACAAGCGAGCAGTACTTC
TRBJ1-6 . . TRBV19 CASNIELKGPGSPLHF TGTGCCAGTAATATAGAGTTGAAGGGGCCGGGCTCACCCCTCCACTTT
TRBJ2-7 . . TRBV12-3/TRBV12-4 CASSLVRNEQYF TGTGCCAGCAGTTTAGTTAGAAACGAGCAGTACTTC
TRBJ1-2 . . TRBV6-5 CASSSPRAPRGYTF TGTGCCAGCAGTTCCCCCCGGGCCCCGCGGGGCTACACCTTC
TRBJ2-7 TRBD1 . TRBV10-3 CAISGTGSFSEQYF TGTGCCATCAGTGGGACAGGGAGCTTTTCCGAGCAGTACTTC
TRBJ2-7 TRBD1 . TRBV2 CASREPGQGAYEQYF TGTGCCAGCAGGGAACCGGGACAGGGGGCGTACGAGCAGTACTTC
TRBJ1-1 TRBD1 . TRBV24-1 CATSDNTGENTEAFF TGTGCCACCAGTGATAATACAGGGGAGAACACTGAAGCTTTCTTT
TRBJ2-7 . . TRBV5-4 CASSQEWEAEQYF TGCGCCAGCAGCCAAGAATGGGAAGCCGAGCAGTACTTC
TRBJ2-7 . . TRBV5-1 CASSFTDRIGYEQYF TGCGCCAGCAGCTTTACTGACAGGATAGGCTACGAGCAGTACTTC
TRBJ2-5 TRBD2 few TRBV7-2 CASSHSGRDETQYF TGTGCCAGCAGCCATAGCGGGAGAGATGAGACCCAGTACTTC
TRBJ2-5 . few TRBV20-1 CSAKGGLAEETQYF TGCAGTGCTAAAGGGGGGCTAGCGGAAGAGACCCAGTACTTC